This entry describes one TCR beta chain. Its antigen is not identified. Sample treatment: roughly 19 received Ad26.COV2.S at low or high dose, single or two shots; about 5 received placebo; per-sample allocation not given. Vaccine and placebo recipients were sampled on day 63 after the first injection. Measured with immunoSEQ multiplex PCR; TCRdb has only the in-frame clones, and not every one. Of approximately 280,000 clones in the sample, about 90% were seen once. The source of the sample is a study of Ad26.COV2.S vaccination and SARS-CoV-2 variants. General study results and limits: Similar non-spike TCR breadth was seen in vaccine and placebo recipients.

The CDR3 covers 14 residues. Germline values: CDR1 GTSNPN, CDR2 SVGIG (reference sequence). Trimming took 3 bases from V and 2 from J, leaving 14 bases between them. This sequence originates from a person aged 18-65 years who received the Ad26.COV2.S COVID-19 vaccine or a placebo. The V gene is TRBV30, the J gene TRBJ2-7; the D gene could be TRBD1 or TRBD2 (7 bases each). Sequences were derived from peripheral blood, sampled in a trial of Ad26.COV2.S vaccine versus placebo. The CDR3 DNA is TGTGCCTGGAGAGAGGGAGGGGGCACCTACGAGCAGTACTTC. This encodes CAWREGGGTYEQYF.